This TCR beta chain was recovered during a study of T-cell memory formation after mild COVID-19. TCRdb used MiXCR to reprocess the 5' RACE reads, holding one entry per CDR3 protein. The top ten hold 7.5% to 10% of the sample, which has 400,000 to 500,000 distinct CDR3 sequences, 20% seen once. Losses at the gene ends were 2 bases for V and 3 bases for J; bases not matched to a gene: 4. The CDR3 is 15 amino acids. The clonotype was recovered from an adult woman who had mild COVID-19 (a few samples of this study predate the infection). Cell type and time point are not known. Sequencing used PBMCs or a T cell subset sorted from them (not recorded which). The chain combines TRBV12-3 or TRBV12-4 with TRBJ2-7; 10 nucleotides agree with TRBD1. The CDR3 region is CASSLRQGAFYEQYF. In DNA form, the CDR3 reads TGTGCCAGCAGTTTACGACAGGGGGCTTTCTACGAGCAGTACTTC.